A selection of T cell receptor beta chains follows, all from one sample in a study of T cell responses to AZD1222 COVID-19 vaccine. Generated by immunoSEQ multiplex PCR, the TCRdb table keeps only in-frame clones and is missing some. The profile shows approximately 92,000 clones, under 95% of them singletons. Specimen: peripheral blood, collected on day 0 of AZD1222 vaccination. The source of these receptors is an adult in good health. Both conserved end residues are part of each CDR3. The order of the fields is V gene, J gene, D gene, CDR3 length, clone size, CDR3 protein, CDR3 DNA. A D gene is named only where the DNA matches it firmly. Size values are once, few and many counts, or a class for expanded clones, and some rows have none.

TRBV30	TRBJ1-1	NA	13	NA	CAWSLGIRTEAFF	TGTGCCTGGAGTCTAGGGATCCGCACTGAAGCTTTCTTT
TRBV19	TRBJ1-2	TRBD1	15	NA	CASSPNRQGPYGYTF	TGTGCCAGTAGCCCCAACCGACAGGGCCCCTATGGCTACACCTTC
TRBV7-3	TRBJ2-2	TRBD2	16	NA	CASSLLGLVSTGELFF	TGTGCCAGCAGCTTATTGGGACTAGTGAGCACCGGGGAGCTGTTTTTT
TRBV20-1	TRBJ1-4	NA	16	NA	CSASQIQAGNNEKLFF	TGCAGTGCTAGTCAAATACAGGCGGGCAATAATGAAAAACTGTTTTTT
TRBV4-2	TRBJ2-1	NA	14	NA	CASSQERAYNEQFF	TGTGCCAGCAGCCAAGAAAGGGCTTACAATGAGCAGTTCTTC
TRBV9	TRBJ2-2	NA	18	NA	CASSVEQGPLGNTGELFF	TGTGCCAGCAGCGTAGAACAGGGCCCTCTTGGGAACACCGGGGAGCTGTTTTTT
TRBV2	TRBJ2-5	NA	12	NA	CASSERGETQYF	TGTGCCAGCAGTGAAAGAGGAGAGACCCAGTACTTC
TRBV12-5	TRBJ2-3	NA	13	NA	CASGFGFMDTQYF	TGTGCTAGTGGTTTCGGTTTTATGGATACGCAGTATTTT
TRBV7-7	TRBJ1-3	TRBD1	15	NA	CASSHSQGAGNTIYF	TGTGCTAGCAGCCATTCACAGGGGGCTGGAAACACCATATATTTT
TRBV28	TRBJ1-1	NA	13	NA	CASSLQPNTEAFF	TGTGCCAGCAGTTTGCAACCGAACACTGAAGCTTTCTTT
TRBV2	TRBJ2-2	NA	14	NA	CASSEWQNTGELFF	TGTGCCAGCAGTGAATGGCAGAACACCGGGGAGCTGTTTTTT
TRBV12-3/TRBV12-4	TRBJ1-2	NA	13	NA	CASSLRASYGYTF	TGTGCCAGCAGTTTACGCGCAAGCTATGGCTACACCTTC
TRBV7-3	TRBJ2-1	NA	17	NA	CASSLSPLAQPFNEQFF	TGTGCCAGCAGCTTATCCCCCCTGGCTCAGCCCTTCAATGAGCAGTTCTTC
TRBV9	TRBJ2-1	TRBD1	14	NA	CASSGTGDWNEQFF	TGTGCCTCTTCAGGGACAGGGGATTGGAATGAGCAGTTCTTC
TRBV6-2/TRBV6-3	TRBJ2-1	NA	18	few	CASSYSRGGGRGYNEQFF	TGTGCCAGCAGTTACTCCCGTGGGGGGGGGCGCGGGTACAATGAGCAGTTCTTC
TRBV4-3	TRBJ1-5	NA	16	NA	CASSQGFGDRNQPQHF	TGCGCCAGCAGCCAGGGCTTCGGGGATCGGAATCAGCCCCAGCATTTT
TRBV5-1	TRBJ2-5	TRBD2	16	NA	CASSLEGLAGYETQYF	TGCGCCAGCAGCTTGGAAGGGCTAGCGGGGTACGAGACCCAGTACTTC
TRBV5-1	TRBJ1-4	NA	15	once	CASSLSGVTNEKLFF	TGCGCCAGCAGCTTGTCGGGGGTAACTAATGAAAAACTGTTTTTT
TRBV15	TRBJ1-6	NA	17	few	CATRRTGMGTRGSPLHF	TGTGCCACCAGAAGAACCGGGATGGGGACCAGAGGTTCACCCCTCCACTTT
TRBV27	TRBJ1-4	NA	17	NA	CASRPTGVGRGNEKLFF	TGTGCCAGCAGGCCCACGGGTGTAGGGAGAGGTAATGAAAAACTGTTTTTT
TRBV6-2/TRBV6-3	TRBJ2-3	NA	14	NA	CASSYSTSTDTQYF	TGTGCCAGCAGTTACTCGACTAGCACAGATACGCAGTATTTT
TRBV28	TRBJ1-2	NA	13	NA	CASSPRGIYGYTF	TGTGCCAGCAGTCCCCGCGGTATCTATGGCTACACCTTC
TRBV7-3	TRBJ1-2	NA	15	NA	CASSPQAFSSLGYTF	TGTGCCAGCAGCCCACAGGCCTTCTCTTCCCTTGGCTACACCTTC
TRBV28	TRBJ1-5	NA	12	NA	CASRDTYQPQHF	TGTGCCAGCAGAGATACGTATCAGCCCCAGCATTTT
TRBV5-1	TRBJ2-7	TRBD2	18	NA	CASSLAGTSGGTIYEQYF	TGCGCCAGCAGCTTGGCGGGGACTAGCGGGGGGACCATCTACGAGCAGTACTTC
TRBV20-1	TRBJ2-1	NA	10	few	CSATLYEQFF	TGCAGTGCTACCCTGTATGAGCAGTTCTTC
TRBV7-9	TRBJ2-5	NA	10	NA	CASSLETQYF	TGTGCCAGCAGCTTAGAGACCCAGTACTTC
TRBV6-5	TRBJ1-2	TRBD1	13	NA	CASSMTGVYGYTF	TGTGCCAGCAGTATGACAGGGGTCTATGGCTACACCTTC
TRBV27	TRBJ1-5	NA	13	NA	CASSLLGDQPQHF	TGTGCCAGCAGTTTGTTGGGGGATCAGCCCCAGCATTTT
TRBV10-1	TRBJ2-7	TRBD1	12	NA	CASRDRGYEQYF	TGCGCCAGCAGGGACAGGGGCTACGAGCAGTACTTC
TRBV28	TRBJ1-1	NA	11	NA	CRTGQRTEAFF	TGTCGAACAGGTCAGAGGACTGAAGCTTTCTTT
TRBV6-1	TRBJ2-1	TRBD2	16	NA	CASSGASGGAGNEQFF	TGTGCCAGCAGTGGGGCTAGCGGGGGGGCAGGTAATGAGCAGTTCTTC
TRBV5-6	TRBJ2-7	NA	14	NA	CASSPISEYDEQYF	TGTGCCAGCAGCCCAATATCCGAATATGACGAGCAGTACTTC
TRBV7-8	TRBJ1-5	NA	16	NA	CASSLIGGEGNQPQHF	TGTGCCAGCAGCTTAATAGGGGGAGAGGGCAATCAGCCCCAGCATTTT
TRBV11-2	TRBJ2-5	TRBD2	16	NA	CASSLRTGGNQETQYF	TGTGCCAGCAGCCTACGGACGGGAGGGAACCAAGAGACCCAGTACTTC
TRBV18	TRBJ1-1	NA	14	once	CASSPPSTNTEAFF	TGTGCCAGCTCACCACCCTCAACGAACACTGAAGCTTTCTTT
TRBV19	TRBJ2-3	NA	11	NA	CASSISDTQYF	TGTGCCAGTAGTATCTCAGATACGCAGTATTTT
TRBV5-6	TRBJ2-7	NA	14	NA	CASSRGRQSGEQYF	TGTGCCAGCAGCAGAGGAAGACAGTCGGGCGAGCAGTACTTC
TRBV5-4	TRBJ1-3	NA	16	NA	CASSLLLAGNRNTIYF	TGTGCCAGCAGCTTGTTACTGGCTGGAAATCGAAACACCATATATTTT
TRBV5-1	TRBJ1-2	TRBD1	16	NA	CASSQQSTGTNYGYTF	TGCGCCAGCAGCCAACAATCGACAGGGACAAACTATGGCTACACCTTC
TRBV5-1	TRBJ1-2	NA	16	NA	CASSLAGPLLNYGYTF	TGCGCCAGCAGCTTGGCCGGTCCTTTACTTAACTATGGCTACACCTTC
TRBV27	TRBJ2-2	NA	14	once	CASSLEYNTGELFF	TGTGCCAGCAGTTTAGAGTACAACACCGGGGAGCTGTTTTTT
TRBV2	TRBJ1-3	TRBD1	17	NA	CASSPTGGRRSGNTIYF	TGTGCCAGCAGCCCCACAGGGGGCAGGCGCTCGGGAAACACCATATATTTT
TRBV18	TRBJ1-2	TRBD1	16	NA	CASSPQGTATNYGYTF	TGTGCCAGCTCACCACAAGGGACAGCCACTAACTATGGCTACACCTTC
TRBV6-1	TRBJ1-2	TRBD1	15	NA	CASSDRTGSNYGYTF	TGTGCCAGCAGTGACCGGACAGGATCAAACTATGGCTACACCTTC
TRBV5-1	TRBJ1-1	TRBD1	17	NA	CASSLVPRTGENTEAFF	TGCGCCAGCAGCTTGGTTCCCAGGACAGGAGAGAACACTGAAGCTTTCTTT